This TCR beta chain originates from a study of T cell repertoires in cytomegalovirus infection. Study-wide background: It can be stated that public TCR beta signatures indicated CMV infection as well as a matching HLA type. Points from the study as a whole: Predominance within the ex vivo response was attributable to HLA-C-restricted CMV-specific TCR beta clonotypes. Summed public TCR beta family frequency identified CMV carriers bearing the relevant HLA.

Trimming shortened V by 6 bases and J by 0 bases, and 10 bases separated the two germline ends. The CDR3 totals 14 residues. Per germline, CDR1 MNHNS and CDR2 SASEGT. TCRdb reprocessed the reads with MiXCR, giving one entry per CDR3 protein. Of about 360,000 distinct CDR3 sequences in the sample, around 18% were seen once. This clonotype has more than one count but fewer than ten. Antigen specificity is unknown. The gene calls are TRBV6-1 and TRBJ2-3, with D unresolved. This TCR was recovered from a human donor in good health (CMV status not recorded). Some clones in this sample may be carry-over from other donors' samples. Sequencing input: PBMCs. The CDR3 nucleotides read TGTGCCAGCAGAGTAGGCCTAAGCACAGATACGCAGTATTTT. Its translation is CASRVGLSTDTQYF.